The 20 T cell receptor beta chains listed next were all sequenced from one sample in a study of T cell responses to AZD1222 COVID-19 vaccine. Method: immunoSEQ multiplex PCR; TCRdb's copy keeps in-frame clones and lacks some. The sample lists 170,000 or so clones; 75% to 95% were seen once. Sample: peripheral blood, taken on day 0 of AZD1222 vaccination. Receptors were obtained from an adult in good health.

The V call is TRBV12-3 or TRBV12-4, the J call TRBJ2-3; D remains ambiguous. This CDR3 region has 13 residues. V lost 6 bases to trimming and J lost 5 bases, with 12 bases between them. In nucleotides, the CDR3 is TGTGCCAGCAGGGATCGTTCCGGAGATACGCAGTATTTT. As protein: CASRDRSGDTQYF.

The CDR3 protein is CASSDLSHMSGYTF. The DNA for the CDR3 is TGTGCCAGCAGTGATCTTTCCCACATGAGCGGCTACACCTTC. The V and J genes are TRBV6-1 and TRBJ1-2; D uncertain. Trimming left V 3 bases short and J 8 bases short, with 16 bases between. The CDR3 spans 14 residues. CDR1 and CDR2 (germline): MNHNS, SASEGT.

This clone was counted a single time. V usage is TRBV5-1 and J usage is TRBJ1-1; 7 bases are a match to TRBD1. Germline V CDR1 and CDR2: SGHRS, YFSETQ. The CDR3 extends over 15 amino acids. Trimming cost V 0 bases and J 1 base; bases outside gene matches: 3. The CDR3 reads CASSLEGTANTEAFF. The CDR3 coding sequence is TGCGCCAGCAGCTTGGAGGGGACAGCGAACACTGAAGCTTTCTTT.

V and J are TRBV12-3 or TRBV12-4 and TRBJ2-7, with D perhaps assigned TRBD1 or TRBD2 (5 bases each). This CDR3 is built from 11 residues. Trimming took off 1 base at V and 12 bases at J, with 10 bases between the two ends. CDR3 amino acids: CASSLGGNGYF. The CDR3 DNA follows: TGTGCCAGCAGTTTAGGGGGGAACGGGTACTTC.

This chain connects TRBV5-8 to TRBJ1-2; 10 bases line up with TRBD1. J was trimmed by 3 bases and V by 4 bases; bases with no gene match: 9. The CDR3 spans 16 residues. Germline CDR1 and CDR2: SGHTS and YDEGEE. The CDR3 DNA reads TGTGCCAGCAGCCCCCGACAGGGGGCGCTGGACTATGGCTACACCTTC. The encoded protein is CASSPRQGALDYGYTF.

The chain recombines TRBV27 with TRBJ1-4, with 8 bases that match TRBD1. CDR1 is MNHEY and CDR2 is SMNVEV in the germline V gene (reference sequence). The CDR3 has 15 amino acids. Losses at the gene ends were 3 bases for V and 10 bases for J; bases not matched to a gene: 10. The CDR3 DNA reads TGTGCCAGCAGTTTTCAGGGGGCATCCGTCGGAAAACTGTTTTTT. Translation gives CASSFQGASVGKLFF.

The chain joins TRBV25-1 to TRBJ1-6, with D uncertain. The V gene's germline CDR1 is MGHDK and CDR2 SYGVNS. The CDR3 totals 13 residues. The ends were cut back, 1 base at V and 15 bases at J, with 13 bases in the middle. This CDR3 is CASSESGPPGLHF. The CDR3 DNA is TGTGCCAGCAGTGAATCAGGACCCCCGGGCCTCCACTTT.

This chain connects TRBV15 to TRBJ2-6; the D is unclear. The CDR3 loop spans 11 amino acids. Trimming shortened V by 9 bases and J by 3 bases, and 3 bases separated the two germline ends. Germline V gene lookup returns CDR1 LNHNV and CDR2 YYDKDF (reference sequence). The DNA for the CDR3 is TGTGCCACTTTTGGGGCCAACGTCCTGACTTTC. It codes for CATFGANVLTF.

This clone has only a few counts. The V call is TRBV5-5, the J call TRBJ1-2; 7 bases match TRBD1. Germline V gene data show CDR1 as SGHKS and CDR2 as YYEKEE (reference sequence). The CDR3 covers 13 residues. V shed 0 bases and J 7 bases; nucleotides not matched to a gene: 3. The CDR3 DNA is TGTGCCAGCAGCTTGGAGGGGGCGGGTGGCTACACCTTC. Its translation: CASSLEGAGGYTF.

The CDR3 loop reads CASSIAPGGQYEQYF. In DNA form, the CDR3 reads TGTGCCAGTAGTATAGCTCCCGGGGGGCAGTACGAGCAGTACTTC. The chain is built from TRBV19 and TRBJ2-7; weak D call: TRBD2 (7 bases). V gave up 1 base and J gave up 4 bases, with 14 bases separating them. The CDR3 totals 15 residues. Germline V gives CDR1 LNHDA, CDR2 SQIVND (reference sequence).

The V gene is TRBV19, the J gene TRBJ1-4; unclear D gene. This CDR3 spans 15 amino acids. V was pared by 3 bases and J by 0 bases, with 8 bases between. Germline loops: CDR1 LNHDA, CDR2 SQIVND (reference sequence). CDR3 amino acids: CASSIFGTTNEKLFF. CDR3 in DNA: TGTGCCAGTAGTATTTTCGGGACAACTAATGAAAAACTGTTTTTT.

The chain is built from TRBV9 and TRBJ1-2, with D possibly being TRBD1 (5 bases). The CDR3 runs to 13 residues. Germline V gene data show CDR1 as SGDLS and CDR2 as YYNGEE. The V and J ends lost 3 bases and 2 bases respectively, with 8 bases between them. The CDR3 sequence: CASSEGSNYGYTF. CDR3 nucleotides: TGTGCCAGCAGCGAGGGGTCGAACTATGGCTACACCTTC.

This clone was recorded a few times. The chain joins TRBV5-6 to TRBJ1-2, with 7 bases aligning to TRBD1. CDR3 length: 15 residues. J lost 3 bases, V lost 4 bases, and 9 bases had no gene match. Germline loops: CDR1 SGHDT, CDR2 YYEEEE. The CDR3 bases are TGTGCCAGCAGCCTACCGCAAGGGGGCGACTATGGCTACACCTTC. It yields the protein CASSLPQGGDYGYTF.

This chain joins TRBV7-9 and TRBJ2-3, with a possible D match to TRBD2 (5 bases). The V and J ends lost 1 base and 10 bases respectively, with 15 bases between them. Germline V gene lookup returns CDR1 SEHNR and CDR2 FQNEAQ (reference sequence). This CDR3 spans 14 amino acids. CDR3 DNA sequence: TGTGCCAGCAGCTTAGTTTCCGGGGAATTTGCGCAGTATTTT. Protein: CASSLVSGEFAQYF.

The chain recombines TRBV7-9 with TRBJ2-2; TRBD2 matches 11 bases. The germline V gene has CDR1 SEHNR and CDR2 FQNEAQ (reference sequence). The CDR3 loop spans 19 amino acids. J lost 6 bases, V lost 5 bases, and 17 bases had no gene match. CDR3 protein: CASSVPPASGGKGAGELFF. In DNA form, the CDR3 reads TGTGCCAGCAGCGTACCCCCGGCTAGCGGGGGGAAAGGGGCCGGGGAGCTGTTTTTT.

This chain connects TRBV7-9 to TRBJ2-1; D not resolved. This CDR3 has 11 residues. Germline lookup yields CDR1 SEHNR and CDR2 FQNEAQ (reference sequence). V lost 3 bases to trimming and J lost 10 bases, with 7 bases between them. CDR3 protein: CASSFLEEQFF. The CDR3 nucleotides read TGTGCCAGCAGCTTTTTGGAAGAGCAGTTCTTC.

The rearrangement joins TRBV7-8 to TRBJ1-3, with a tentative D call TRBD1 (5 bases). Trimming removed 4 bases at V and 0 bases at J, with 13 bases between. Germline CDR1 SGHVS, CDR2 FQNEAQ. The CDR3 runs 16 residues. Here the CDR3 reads CASSSAAGISGNTIYF. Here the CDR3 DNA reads TGTGCCAGCAGCTCCGCCGCAGGGATCTCTGGAAACACCATATATTTT. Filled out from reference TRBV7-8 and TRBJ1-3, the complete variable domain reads GAGVSQSPRYKVAKRGQDVALRCDPISGHVSLFWYQQALGQGPEFLTYFQNEAQLDKSGLPSDRFFAERPEGSVSTLKIQRTQQEDSAVYLCASSSAAGISGNTIYFGEGSWLTVV.

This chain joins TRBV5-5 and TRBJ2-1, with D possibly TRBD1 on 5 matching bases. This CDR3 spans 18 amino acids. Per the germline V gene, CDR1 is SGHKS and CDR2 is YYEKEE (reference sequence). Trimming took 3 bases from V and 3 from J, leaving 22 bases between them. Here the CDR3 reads CASSSPQGGITVYNEQFF. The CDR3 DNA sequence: TGTGCCAGCAGCTCCCCTCAGGGTGGCATTACCGTCTACAATGAGCAGTTCTTC.

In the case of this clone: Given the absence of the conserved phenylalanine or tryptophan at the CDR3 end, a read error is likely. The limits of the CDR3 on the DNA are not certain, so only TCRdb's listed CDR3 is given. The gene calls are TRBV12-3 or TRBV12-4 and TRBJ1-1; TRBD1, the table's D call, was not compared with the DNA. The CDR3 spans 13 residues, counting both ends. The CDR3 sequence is CASSFGPTQGAQC.

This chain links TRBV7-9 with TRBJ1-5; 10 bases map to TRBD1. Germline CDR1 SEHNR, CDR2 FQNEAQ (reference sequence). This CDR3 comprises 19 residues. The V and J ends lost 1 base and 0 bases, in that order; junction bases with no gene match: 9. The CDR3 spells CASSLVAGTGAYSNQPQHF. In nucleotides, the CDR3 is TGTGCCAGCAGCTTAGTGGCCGGGACAGGGGCCTATAGCAATCAGCCCCAGCATTTT.